The clone carrying this T cell receptor beta chain showed up just a few times. Germline CDR1 SGHRS, CDR2 YFSETQ. The CDR3 loop spans 16 amino acids. V lost 0 bases to trimming and J lost 0 bases, with 10 bases between them. Expressed TCRB transcripts were sequenced because the entire RNA isolate underwent reverse transcription. The data were produced by immunoSEQ multiplex PCR, yet TCRdb's version contains in-frame clones alone and is incomplete. The sample lists 250,000 to 350,000 clones; 12% to 15% were seen once. The data were taken from a study of beta chain features in type 1 diabetes. The chain has TRBV5-1 and TRBJ2-4; D unresolved. Specimen: central memory CD4+ T cells from blood. The source of this sequence is a man between 25 and 39 years old in good health. In DNA form, the CDR3 reads TGCGCCAGCAGCTTGGCGCCAGCCGGAGCCAAAAACATTCAGTACTTC. Its translation is CASSLAPAGAKNIQYF.